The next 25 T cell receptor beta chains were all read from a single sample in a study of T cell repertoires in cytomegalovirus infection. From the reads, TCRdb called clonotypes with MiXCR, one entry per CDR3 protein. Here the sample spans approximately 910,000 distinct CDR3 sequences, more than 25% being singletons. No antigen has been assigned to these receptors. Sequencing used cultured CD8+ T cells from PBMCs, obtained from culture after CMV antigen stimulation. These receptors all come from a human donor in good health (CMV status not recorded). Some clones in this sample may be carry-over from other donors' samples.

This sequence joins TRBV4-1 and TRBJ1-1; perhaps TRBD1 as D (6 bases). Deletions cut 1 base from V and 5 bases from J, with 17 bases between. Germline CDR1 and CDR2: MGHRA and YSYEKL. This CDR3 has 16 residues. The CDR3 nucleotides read TGCGCCAGCAGCCAAGGAAATACAGGGCCGGGGACTGAAGCTTTCTTT. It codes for CASSQGNTGPGTEAFF.

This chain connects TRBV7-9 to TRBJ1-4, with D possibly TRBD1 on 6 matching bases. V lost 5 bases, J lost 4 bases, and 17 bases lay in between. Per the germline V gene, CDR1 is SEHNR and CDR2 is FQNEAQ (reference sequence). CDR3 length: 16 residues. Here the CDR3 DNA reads TGTGCCAGCAGCGGTAGTGGCAGGGGCTTTAATGAAAAACTGTTTTTT. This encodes CASSGSGRGFNEKLFF.

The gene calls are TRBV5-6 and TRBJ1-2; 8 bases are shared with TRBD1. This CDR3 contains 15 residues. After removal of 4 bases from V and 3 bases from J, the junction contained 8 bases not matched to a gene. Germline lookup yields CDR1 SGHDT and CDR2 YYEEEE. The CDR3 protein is CASSTNRGYHYGYTF. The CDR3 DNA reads TGTGCCAGCAGCACGAACAGGGGGTACCACTATGGCTACACCTTC.

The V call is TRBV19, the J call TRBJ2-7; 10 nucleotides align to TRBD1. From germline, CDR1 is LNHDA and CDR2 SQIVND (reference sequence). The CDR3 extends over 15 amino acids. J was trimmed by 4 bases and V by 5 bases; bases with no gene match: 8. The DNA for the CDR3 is TGTGCCAGTAGTCCTGCGGGGACAGGGGAGTACGAGCAGTACTTC. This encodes CASSPAGTGEYEQYF.

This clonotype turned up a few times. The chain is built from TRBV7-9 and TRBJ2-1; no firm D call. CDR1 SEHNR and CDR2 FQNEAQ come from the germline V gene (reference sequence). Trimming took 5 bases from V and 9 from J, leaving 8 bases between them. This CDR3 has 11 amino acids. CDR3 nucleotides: TGTGCCAGCAGCAAGGGATCTGAGCAGTTCTTC. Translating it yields CASSKGSEQFF. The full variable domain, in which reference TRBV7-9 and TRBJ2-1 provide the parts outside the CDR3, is DTGVSQNPRHKITKRGQNVTFRCDPISEHNRLYWYRQTLGQGPEFLTYFQNEAQLEKSRLLSDRFSAERPKGSFSTLEIQRTEQGDSAMYLCASSKGSEQFFGPGTRLTVL.

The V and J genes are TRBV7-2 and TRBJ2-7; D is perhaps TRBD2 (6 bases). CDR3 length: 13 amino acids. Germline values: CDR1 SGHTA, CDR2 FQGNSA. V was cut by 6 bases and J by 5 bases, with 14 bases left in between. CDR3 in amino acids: CASSNPDYNEQYF. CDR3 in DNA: TGTGCCAGCAGTAACCCGGACTACAACGAGCAGTACTTC.

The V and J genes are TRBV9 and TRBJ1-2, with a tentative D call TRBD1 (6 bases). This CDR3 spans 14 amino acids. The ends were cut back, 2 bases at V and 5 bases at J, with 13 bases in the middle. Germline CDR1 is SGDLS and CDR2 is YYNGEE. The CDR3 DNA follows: TGTGCCAGCAGCGTCATAGGAGGGGGATATGGCTACACCTTC. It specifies CASSVIGGGYGYTF.

The DNA for the CDR3 is TGTGCCAGCAGCTATTCATTGTCCGGGACCCTTACCTACGAGCAGTACTTC. Translating gives CASSYSLSGTLTYEQYF. This chain joins TRBV7-9 and TRBJ2-7, with D perhaps matching TRBD1 or TRBD2 (5 bases each). This CDR3 spans 17 amino acids. V shed 4 bases and J shed 2 bases, with 21 bases lying between them. In germline, CDR1 is SEHNR, CDR2 FQNEAQ (reference sequence).

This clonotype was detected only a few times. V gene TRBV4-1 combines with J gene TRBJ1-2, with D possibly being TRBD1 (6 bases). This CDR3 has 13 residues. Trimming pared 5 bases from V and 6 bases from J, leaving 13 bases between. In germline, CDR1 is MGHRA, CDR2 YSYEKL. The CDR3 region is CASSKTGSDGYTF. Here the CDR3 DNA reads TGCGCCAGCAGCAAGACAGGATCGGATGGCTACACCTTC.

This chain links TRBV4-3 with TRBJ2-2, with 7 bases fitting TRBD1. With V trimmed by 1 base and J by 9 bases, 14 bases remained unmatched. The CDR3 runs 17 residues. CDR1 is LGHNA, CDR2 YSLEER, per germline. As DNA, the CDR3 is TGCGCCAGCAGCCAAGGGAGAGGGGGCTCATCCCATTGGGAGCTGTTTTTT. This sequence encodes CASSQGRGGSSHWELFF.

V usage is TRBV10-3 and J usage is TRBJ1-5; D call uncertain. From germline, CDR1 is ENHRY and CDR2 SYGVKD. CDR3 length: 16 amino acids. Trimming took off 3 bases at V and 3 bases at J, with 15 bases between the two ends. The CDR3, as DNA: TGTGCCATCAGTGACCCCTCCAACACCTACAATCAGCCCCAGCATTTT. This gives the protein CAISDPSNTYNQPQHF.

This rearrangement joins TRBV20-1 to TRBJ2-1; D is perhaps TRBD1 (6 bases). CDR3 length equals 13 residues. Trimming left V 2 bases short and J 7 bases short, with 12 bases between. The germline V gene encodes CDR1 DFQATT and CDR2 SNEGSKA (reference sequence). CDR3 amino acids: CSARSSGANEQFF. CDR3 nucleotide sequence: TGCAGTGCTAGAAGCTCAGGGGCAAATGAGCAGTTCTTC.

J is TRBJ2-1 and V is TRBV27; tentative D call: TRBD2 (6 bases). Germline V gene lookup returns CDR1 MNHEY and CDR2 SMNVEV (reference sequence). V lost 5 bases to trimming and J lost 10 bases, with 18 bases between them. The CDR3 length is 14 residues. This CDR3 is CASSPQARGIEQFF. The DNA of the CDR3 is TGTGCCAGCAGTCCTCAAGCCCGGGGGATCGAGCAGTTCTTC.

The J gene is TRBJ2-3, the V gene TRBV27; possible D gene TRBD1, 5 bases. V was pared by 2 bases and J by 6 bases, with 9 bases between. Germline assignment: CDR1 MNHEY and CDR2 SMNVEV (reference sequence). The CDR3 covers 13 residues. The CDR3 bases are TGTGCCAGCAGTTTAGAACAGGCCGATACGCAGTATTTT. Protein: CASSLEQADTQYF.

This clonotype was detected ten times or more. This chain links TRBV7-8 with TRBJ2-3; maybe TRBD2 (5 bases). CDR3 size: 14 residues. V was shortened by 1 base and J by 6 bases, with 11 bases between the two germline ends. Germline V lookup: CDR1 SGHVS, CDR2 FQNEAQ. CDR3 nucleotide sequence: TGTGCCAGCAGCTTAGGGACCCCGGGGGATACGCAGTATTTT. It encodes CASSLGTPGDTQYF. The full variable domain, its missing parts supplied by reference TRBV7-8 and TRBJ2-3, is GAGVSQSPRYKVAKRGQDVALRCDPISGHVSLFWYQQALGQGPEFLTYFQNEAQLDKSGLPSDRFFAERPEGSVSTLKIQRTQQEDSAVYLCASSLGTPGDTQYFGPGTRLTVL.

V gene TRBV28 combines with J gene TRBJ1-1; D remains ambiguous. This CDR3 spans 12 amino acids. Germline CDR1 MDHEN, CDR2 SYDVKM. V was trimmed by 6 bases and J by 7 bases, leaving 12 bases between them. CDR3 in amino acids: CASREEGNEAFF. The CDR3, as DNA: TGTGCCAGCAGGGAGGAGGGTAATGAAGCTTTCTTT.

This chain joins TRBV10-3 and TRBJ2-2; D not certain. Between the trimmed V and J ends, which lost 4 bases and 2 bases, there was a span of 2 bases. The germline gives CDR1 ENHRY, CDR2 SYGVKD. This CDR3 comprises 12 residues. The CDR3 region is CAISANTGELFF. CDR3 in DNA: TGTGCCATCAGTGCTAACACCGGGGAGCTGTTTTTT.

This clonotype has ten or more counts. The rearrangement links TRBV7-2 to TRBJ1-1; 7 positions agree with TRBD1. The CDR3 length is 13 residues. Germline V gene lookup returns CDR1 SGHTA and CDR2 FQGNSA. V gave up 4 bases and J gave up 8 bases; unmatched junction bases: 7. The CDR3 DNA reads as TGTGCCAGCAGCTCGACAGGGCCTGGCGAAGCTTTCTTT. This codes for CASSSTGPGEAFF.

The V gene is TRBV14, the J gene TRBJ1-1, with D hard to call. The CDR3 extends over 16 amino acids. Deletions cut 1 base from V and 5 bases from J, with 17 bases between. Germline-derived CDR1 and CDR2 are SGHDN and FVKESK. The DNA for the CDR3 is TGTGCCAGCAGCCAAGTTTTCCCACAACTAGGGACTGAAGCTTTCTTT. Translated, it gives CASSQVFPQLGTEAFF. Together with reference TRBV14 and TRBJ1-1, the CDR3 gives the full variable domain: EAGVTQFPSHSVIEKGQTVTLRCDPISGHDNLYWYRRVMGKEIKFLLHFVKESKQDESGMPNNRFLAERTGGTYSTLKVQPAELEDSGVYFCASSQVFPQLGTEAFFGQGTRLTVV.

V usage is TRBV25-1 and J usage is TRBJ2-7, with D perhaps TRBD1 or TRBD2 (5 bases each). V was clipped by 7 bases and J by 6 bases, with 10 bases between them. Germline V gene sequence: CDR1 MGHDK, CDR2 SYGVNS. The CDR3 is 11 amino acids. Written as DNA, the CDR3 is TGTGCCAGCAACTTGGGGGTCGAGCAGTACTTC. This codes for CASNLGVEQYF.

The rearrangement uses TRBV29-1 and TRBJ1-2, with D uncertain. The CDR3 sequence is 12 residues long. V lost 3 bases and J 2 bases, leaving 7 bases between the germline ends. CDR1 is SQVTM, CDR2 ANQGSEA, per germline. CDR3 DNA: TGCAGCGTTGATACCGGGAACTATGGCTACACCTTC. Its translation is CSVDTGNYGYTF. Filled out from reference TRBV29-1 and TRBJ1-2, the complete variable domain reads SAVISQKPSRDICQRGTSLTIQCQVDSQVTMMFWYRQQPGQSLTLIATANQGSEATYESGFVIDKFPISRPNLTFSTLTVSNMSPEDSSIYLCSVDTGNYGYTFGSGTRLTVV.

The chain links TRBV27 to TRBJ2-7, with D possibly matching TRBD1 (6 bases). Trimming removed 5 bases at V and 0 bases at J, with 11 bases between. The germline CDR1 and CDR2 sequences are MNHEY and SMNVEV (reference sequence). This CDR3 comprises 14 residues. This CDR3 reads CASSPRQDSYEQYV. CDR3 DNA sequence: TGTGCCAGCAGTCCCCGACAGGACTCCTACGAGCAGTACGTC.

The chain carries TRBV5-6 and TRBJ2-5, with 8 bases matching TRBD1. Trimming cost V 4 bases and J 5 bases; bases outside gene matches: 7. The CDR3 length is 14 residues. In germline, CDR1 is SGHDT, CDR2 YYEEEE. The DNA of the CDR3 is TGTGCCAGCAGCCTAAGACAGGGGTGGGAGACCCAGTACTTC. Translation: CASSLRQGWETQYF.

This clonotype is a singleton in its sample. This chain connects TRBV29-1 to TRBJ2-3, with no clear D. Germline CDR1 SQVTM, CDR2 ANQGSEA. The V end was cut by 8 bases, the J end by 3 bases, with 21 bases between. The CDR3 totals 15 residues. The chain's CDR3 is CSHMLNWGLTDTQYF. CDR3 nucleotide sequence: TGCAGCCATATGCTCAATTGGGGTTTGACAGATACGCAGTATTTT.

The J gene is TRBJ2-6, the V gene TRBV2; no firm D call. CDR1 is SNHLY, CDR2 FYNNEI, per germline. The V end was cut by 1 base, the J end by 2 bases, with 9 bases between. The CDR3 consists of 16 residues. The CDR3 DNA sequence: TGTGCCAGCAGTGAAGTGGGCGGCACTGGGGCCAACGTCCTGACTTTC. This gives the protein CASSEVGGTGANVLTF. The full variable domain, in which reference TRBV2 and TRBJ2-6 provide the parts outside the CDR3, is EPEVTQTPSHQVTQMGQEVILRCVPISNHLYFYWYRQILGQKVEFLVSFYNNEISEKSEIFDDQFSVERPDGSNFTLKIRSTKLEDSAMYFCASSEVGGTGANVLTFGAGSRLTVL.